This T cell receptor (beta chain) was sequenced in a study of blood T cell repertoires in COVID-19. About the study: Some COVID-19 samples were acute and others convalescent; all came from the United States, Italy and Spain. Sample material is recorded as cDNA or gDNA derived from T cells, B-cell-depleted T cells, or PBMCs.

Per the authors' pipeline: The authors estimated nucleated cell counts from reference gene primer amplification. Some clones are missing from TCRdb's copy, which holds only in-frame ones; the method was immunoSEQ multiplex PCR. The V and J calls and the clone size are those of that table, but D and trimming were determined from the DNA. The sample includes over 150,000 clones, roughly four fifths of them seen just once. The V and J ends lost 4 bases and 5 bases, in that order; junction bases with no gene match: 2. Germline-derived CDR1 and CDR2 are WSHSY and SAAADI. The CDR3 covers 15 residues. The chain has TRBV10-2 and TRBJ2-2; TRBD2 agrees at 12 bases. Sequencing input: peripheral blood. The sequence came from a man at least 80 years old with acute or convalescent COVID-19. The CDR3 region is CASSVLAGGTGELFF. The CDR3 nucleotides are TGCGCCAGCAGTGTACTAGCGGGGGGTACCGGGGAGCTGTTTTTT.